The T cell receptor (beta chain) described here comes from a study of human T cells and chemical hapten exposure. TCRdb reanalysed the RACE reads using MiXCR and keeps one entry per CDR3 protein. The sample holds more than 300,000 distinct CDR3 sequences, more than 4.5% seen once. Trimming removed 1 base from V and 4 bases from J; junction bases left unmatched: 2. Per germline, CDR1 SGHVS and CDR2 FQNEAQ. CDR3 size: 15 residues. This clonotype occurred many times. Sample time point: pre-sensitization, week 0. Treatment noted: therapeutic diphenylcyclopropenone sensitization with weekly scalp DPC. The input for sequencing was whole blood, taken in connection with sensitization to the hapten diphenylcyclopropenone (DPC). This clonotype was sampled from a woman aged 50 to 60 with alopecia areata. Some clones in this sample may be carry-over from other donors' samples. The chain is built from TRBV7-8 and TRBJ1-2; 11 bases agree with TRBD1. This CDR3 reads CASSLGTGGGYGYTF. The CDR3 coding sequence is TGTGCCAGCAGCTTAGGGACAGGGGGCGGCTATGGCTACACCTTC.